By frequency in the sample, the clone carrying this T cell receptor (beta chain) is medium-sized. V lost 5 bases and J lost 5, with 18 bases in between. The CDR3 totals 15 residues. TRBV12-4/TRBJ1-2 clonotypes were amplified with adaptor-ligated barcode primers. TCRdb itself ran the multiplex PCR reads through MiXCR, one entry per CDR3 protein. Of some 2,500 distinct CDR3 sequences in the sample, approximately 4.8% were seen once. The receptor comes from a female donor with breast cancer. Sequencing was performed on naive CD4+ T cells sorted from blood. Subset denoted: naive CD4+ T cells, CD4+CD45RA+CD25-. The chain carries TRBV12-3 or TRBV12-4 and TRBJ1-2; tentatively, D is TRBD1 (6 bases). The CDR3 is CASSRRGSDTYGYTF. In DNA form, the CDR3 reads TGTGCCAGCAGTCGCAGGGGAAGCGATACTTATGGCTACACCTTC.